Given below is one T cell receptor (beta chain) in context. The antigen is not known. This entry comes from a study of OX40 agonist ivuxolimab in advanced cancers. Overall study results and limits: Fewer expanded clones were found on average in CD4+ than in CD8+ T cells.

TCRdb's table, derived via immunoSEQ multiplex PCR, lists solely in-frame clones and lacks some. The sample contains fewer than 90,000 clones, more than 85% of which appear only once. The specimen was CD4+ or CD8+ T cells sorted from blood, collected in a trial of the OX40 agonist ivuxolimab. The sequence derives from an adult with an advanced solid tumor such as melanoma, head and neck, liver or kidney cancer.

This CDR3 is CSVTGGAGYGYTF. CDR3 sequence (DNA): TGCAGCGTAACAGGGGGCGCTGGCTATGGCTACACCTTC. The V and J genes are TRBV29-1 and TRBJ1-2; TRBD1 matches at 9 bases. J was trimmed by 4 bases and V by 6 bases; bases with no gene match: 6. CDR3 size: 13 residues. Germline CDR1 is SQVTM and CDR2 is ANQGSEA.